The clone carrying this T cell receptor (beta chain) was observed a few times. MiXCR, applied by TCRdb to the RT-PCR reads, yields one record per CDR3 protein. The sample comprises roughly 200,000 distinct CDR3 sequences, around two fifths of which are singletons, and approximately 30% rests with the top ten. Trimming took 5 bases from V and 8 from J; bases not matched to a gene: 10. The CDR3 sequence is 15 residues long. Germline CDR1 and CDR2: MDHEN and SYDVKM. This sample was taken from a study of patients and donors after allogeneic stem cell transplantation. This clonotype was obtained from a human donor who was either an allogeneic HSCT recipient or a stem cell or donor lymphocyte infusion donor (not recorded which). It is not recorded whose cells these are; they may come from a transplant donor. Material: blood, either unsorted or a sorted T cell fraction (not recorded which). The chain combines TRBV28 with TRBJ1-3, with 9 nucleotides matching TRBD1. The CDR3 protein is CASSLRDRVLYTIYF. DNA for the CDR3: TGTGCCAGCAGTCTCAGGGACAGGGTCCTTTACACCATATATTTT.